A selection of T cell receptor beta chains follows, all from one sample in a study of blood T cell repertoires in COVID-19. The data were produced by immunoSEQ multiplex PCR, yet TCRdb's version contains in-frame clones alone and is incomplete. The sample lists hundreds of thousands of clones, approximately 90% occurring once. The specimen sequenced was PBMCs or T cells enriched from blood (not recorded which). The receptor source for this set is a man in his late teens or twenties who had recovered from COVID-19. Both conserved end residues are trimmed from each CDR3. The D gene is left open where the match is weak. Size tells how often a clone was seen (once, few, many) or the class of an expanded clone, and some rows leave it out.

clone size: .
V gene: TRBV12-3/TRBV12-4
D gene: TRBD2
J gene: TRBJ2-3
CDR3 protein: AKASGTTDTQY

clone size: .
V gene: TRBV18
D gene: .
J gene: TRBJ1-1
CDR3 protein: ASSPRQLEAF

clone size: .
V gene: TRBV7-6
D gene: .
J gene: TRBJ1-4
CDR3 protein: ASSLGGGTTNEKLF

clone size: .
V gene: TRBV11-3
D gene: TRBD2
J gene: TRBJ2-7
CDR3 protein: ASSHLFRREVHEQY

clone size: .
V gene: TRBV6-1
D gene: TRBD1
J gene: TRBJ2-7
CDR3 protein: ASSEVGQVAYEQY

clone size: few
V gene: TRBV3-1/TRBV3-2
D gene: .
J gene: TRBJ1-5
CDR3 protein: ASSSQQVRGQPQH

clone size: .
V gene: TRBV30
D gene: TRBD2
J gene: TRBJ2-7
CDR3 protein: AWSQSGTSGEQY

clone size: .
V gene: TRBV12-5
D gene: TRBD2
J gene: TRBJ2-5
CDR3 protein: ASGRGLAGVETQY

clone size: .
V gene: TRBV3-1/TRBV3-2
D gene: TRBD1
J gene: TRBJ2-7
CDR3 protein: ASSQRTGPGKQY

clone size: .
V gene: TRBV7-9
D gene: .
J gene: TRBJ1-5
CDR3 protein: ASSKGSIQPQH

clone size: .
V gene: TRBV3-1/TRBV3-2
D gene: TRBD2
J gene: TRBJ2-5
CDR3 protein: ASRETSGSLGGTQY

clone size: .
V gene: TRBV6-5
D gene: TRBD1
J gene: TRBJ2-7
CDR3 protein: ASSPGQGPGQY

clone size: .
V gene: TRBV18
D gene: TRBD2
J gene: TRBJ2-1
CDR3 protein: ASSPRWLAGEGEQF

clone size: .
V gene: TRBV27
D gene: TRBD2
J gene: TRBJ2-7
CDR3 protein: ASRRLAGGLDYEQY

clone size: .
V gene: TRBV2
D gene: .
J gene: TRBJ1-5
CDR3 protein: ASSFDTNSNQPQH

clone size: .
V gene: TRBV7-3
D gene: TRBD2
J gene: TRBJ2-1
CDR3 protein: ASSLGLAADNEQF

clone size: .
V gene: TRBV6-2/TRBV6-3
D gene: .
J gene: TRBJ1-2
CDR3 protein: ASSIQGEVDGYT

clone size: .
V gene: TRBV11-2
D gene: .
J gene: TRBJ1-1
CDR3 protein: ASSLEQGRAF

clone size: few
V gene: TRBV12-5
D gene: TRBD1
J gene: TRBJ1-1
CDR3 protein: ASGLPLQFRGNATEAF

clone size: few
V gene: TRBV19
D gene: .
J gene: TRBJ1-5
CDR3 protein: ASSIPERNQPQH

clone size: .
V gene: TRBV28
D gene: TRBD2
J gene: TRBJ2-1
CDR3 protein: ASSTVAGGWGEQF

clone size: .
V gene: TRBV18
D gene: .
J gene: TRBJ2-1
CDR3 protein: ASSPGVEGAEQF

clone size: .
V gene: TRBV6-5
D gene: .
J gene: TRBJ2-7
CDR3 protein: ASRDGNSYEQY

clone size: .
V gene: TRBV19
D gene: .
J gene: TRBJ1-6
CDR3 protein: ASSTGQAYNSPLH

clone size: .
V gene: TRBV18
D gene: .
J gene: TRBJ2-7
CDR3 protein: ASSPRNYEQY

clone size: .
V gene: TRBV11-3
D gene: TRBD2
J gene: TRBJ2-1
CDR3 protein: ASSLDQPSGMGNEQF

clone size: .
V gene: TRBV10-3
D gene: .
J gene: TRBJ2-7
CDR3 protein: AIFSVDSYEQY

clone size: .
V gene: TRBV7-9
D gene: TRBD2
J gene: TRBJ2-3
CDR3 protein: ASRLGLAGPDTQY

clone size: .
V gene: TRBV12-3/TRBV12-4
D gene: TRBD1
J gene: TRBJ1-1
CDR3 protein: ASSVDRGTEAF

clone size: .
V gene: TRBV30
D gene: TRBD1
J gene: TRBJ2-2
CDR3 protein: AWNAGTENTGELF

clone size: .
V gene: TRBV7-6
D gene: TRBD2
J gene: TRBJ2-7
CDR3 protein: ASSPTGGTYEQY

clone size: .
V gene: TRBV28
D gene: TRBD1
J gene: TRBJ2-7
CDR3 protein: ASSQPGQLYEQY

clone size: .
V gene: TRBV10-3
D gene: TRBD2
J gene: TRBJ2-3
CDR3 protein: AISETSGSTDTQY

clone size: .
V gene: TRBV29-1
D gene: TRBD1
J gene: TRBJ2-1
CDR3 protein: SVERHRGEQF

clone size: .
V gene: TRBV4-1
D gene: .
J gene: TRBJ2-3
CDR3 protein: ASSHPQGTRTDTQY

clone size: few
V gene: TRBV10-3
D gene: .
J gene: TRBJ1-5
CDR3 protein: AISLYLGQPQH

clone size: .
V gene: TRBV29-1
D gene: .
J gene: TRBJ2-1
CDR3 protein: SVPGIIEQF

clone size: .
V gene: TRBV30
D gene: .
J gene: TRBJ1-5
CDR3 protein: AWSPGLSNQPQH

clone size: .
V gene: TRBV27
D gene: TRBD1
J gene: TRBJ1-4
CDR3 protein: ASSPQTDIGGGRKLF

clone size: .
V gene: TRBV30
D gene: TRBD1
J gene: TRBJ1-5
CDR3 protein: AWSRDRVSIANQPQH

clone size: .
V gene: TRBV28
D gene: .
J gene: TRBJ1-4
CDR3 protein: ASSEQGRFEKLF

clone size: .
V gene: TRBV12-5
D gene: TRBD1
J gene: TRBJ1-4
CDR3 protein: ASGWTVDGTGLEKLF

clone size: .
V gene: TRBV28
D gene: TRBD1
J gene: TRBJ1-2
CDR3 protein: ASSPPTGGRVYT

clone size: .
V gene: TRBV19
D gene: TRBD1
J gene: TRBJ1-1
CDR3 protein: ASSVDRGPEAF

clone size: .
V gene: TRBV12-3/TRBV12-4
D gene: .
J gene: TRBJ1-5
CDR3 protein: ASSFIQGQPQH

clone size: .
V gene: TRBV6-5
D gene: .
J gene: TRBJ1-1
CDR3 protein: ASSYGGSRGQAF

clone size: .
V gene: TRBV19
D gene: TRBD2
J gene: TRBJ2-4
CDR3 protein: ASSGLAGLAKNIQY

clone size: .
V gene: TRBV19
D gene: TRBD2
J gene: TRBJ2-1
CDR3 protein: ASSIVASGTYNEQF

clone size: .
V gene: TRBV7-5
D gene: .
J gene: TRBJ2-5
CDR3 protein: ARSWDREETQY

clone size: .
V gene: TRBV28
D gene: TRBD1
J gene: TRBJ2-1
CDR3 protein: ASGQGRNEQF

clone size: .
V gene: TRBV3-1/TRBV3-2
D gene: TRBD2
J gene: TRBJ2-3
CDR3 protein: ASSRKRPGLAVTDTQY

clone size: .
V gene: TRBV6-5
D gene: .
J gene: TRBJ2-3
CDR3 protein: ASRSGSLDTQY

clone size: .
V gene: TRBV18
D gene: .
J gene: TRBJ1-5
CDR3 protein: ASSPRQGNQPQH

clone size: .
V gene: TRBV27
D gene: .
J gene: TRBJ2-7
CDR3 protein: ASSLSPGGSYYEQY